Listed below are T cell receptor beta chains from one sample, sequenced in a study of human T cells and chemical hapten exposure. TCRdb recomputed calls from the RACE reads with MiXCR, one row per CDR3 protein. The sample has 11,000 to 15,000 distinct CDR3 sequences; 16% are singletons. Material: whole blood, obtained in connection with sensitization to the hapten diphenylcyclopropenone (DPC). The receptors originated from a woman aged 25-40 years with alopecia areata. Some clones in this sample may be carry-over from other donors' samples. Both conserved end residues are part of each CDR3. D genes are given only for firm matches. The listing skips clone size in some rows; elsewhere it reads once, few, many or a size class.

TRBJ2-3 | 17 | TRBD2 | - | TRBV11-1 | CASSRTSGRARTDTQYF | TGTGCCAGCAGCCGGACTAGCGGGAGGGCTCGCACAGATACGCAGTATTTT
TRBJ2-1 | 15 | - | many | TRBV7-7 | CASSLDGGSYNEQFF | TGTGCCAGCAGCTTAGACGGAGGGTCCTACAATGAGCAGTTCTTC
TRBJ2-7 | 11 | - | many | TRBV29-1 | CSVGASYEQYF | TGCAGCGTTGGAGCCTCCTACGAGCAGTACTTC
TRBJ1-6 | 16 | - | - | TRBV6-5 | CASSYQPSFTNSPLHF | TGTGCCAGCAGTTACCAGCCATCGTTTACTAATTCACCCCTCCACTTT
TRBJ2-2 | 14 | TRBD2 | - | TRBV30 | CAWRRETNTGELFF | TGTGCCTGGAGGCGGGAGACGAACACCGGGGAGCTGTTTTTT
TRBJ1-4 | 15 | - | few | TRBV4-1 | CASSQDPGAWEKLFF | TGCGCCAGCAGCCAAGACCCAGGGGCCTGGGAAAAACTGTTTTTT
TRBJ2-1 | 11 | - | - | TRBV4-2 | CASSQGTTLVF | TGTGCCAGCAGCCAAGGGACTACTCTGGTCTTC
TRBJ2-5 | 15 | TRBD1 | - | TRBV4-1 | CASSQGQGPLGTQYF | TGCGCCAGCAGCCAAGGACAGGGACCCCTGGGGACCCAGTACTTC
TRBJ2-3 | 15 | - | many | TRBV20-1 | CSARSPGALTDTQYF | TGCAGTGCTAGATCGCCAGGGGCCCTCACAGATACGCAGTATTTT
TRBJ2-1 | 14 | - | - | TRBV14 | CASSPTALWYEQFF | TGTGCCAGCAGCCCCACCGCGCTTTGGTATGAGCAGTTCTTC
TRBJ1-2 | 12 | - | medium-sized | TRBV9 | CASRSGPYGYTF | TGTGCCAGCAGAAGTGGTCCATATGGCTACACCTTC
TRBJ1-2 | 14 | - | medium-sized | TRBV3-1 | CASSQKGPGSGYTF | TGTGCCAGCAGCCAAAAGGGGCCAGGGAGTGGCTACACCTTC
TRBJ1-4 | 13 | - | few | TRBV5-4 | CASSLDPNEKLFF | TGTGCCAGCAGCTTGGATCCTAATGAAAAACTGTTTTTT
TRBJ2-3 | 12 | - | many | TRBV20-1 | CSASGLGDTQYF | TGCAGTGCTAGCGGTCTGGGAGATACGCAGTATTTT
TRBJ2-5 | 13 | - | - | TRBV29-1 | CSVVQVFKETQYF | TGCAGCGTTGTACAGGTTTTCAAAGAGACCCAGTACTTC
TRBJ2-1 | 14 | - | - | TRBV4-1 | CASSHPGGYNEQFF | TGCGCCAGCAGCCACCCCGGGGGATACAATGAGCAGTTCTTC
TRBJ1-2 | 12 | - | medium-sized | TRBV2 | CASIGVHYGYTF | TGTGCCAGCATCGGGGTACACTATGGCTACACCTTC
TRBJ2-7 | 13 | - | many | TRBV10-1 | CASSEADRYEQYF | TGCGCCAGCAGTGAGGCAGACCGGTACGAGCAGTACTTC
TRBJ1-2 | 12 | - | many | TRBV27 | CASRGGGYGYTF | TGTGCCAGCAGGGGCGGCGGCTATGGCTACACCTTC
TRBJ2-1 | 14 | - | many | TRBV6-2/TRBV6-3 | CASSYLGPYNEQFF | TGTGCCAGCAGTTACCTAGGCCCCTACAATGAGCAGTTCTTC
TRBJ2-2 | 16 | TRBD2 | - | TRBV7-8 | CASSLKAGGFTGELFF | TGTGCCAGCAGCTTAAAAGCGGGGGGATTCACCGGGGAGCTGTTTTTT
TRBJ2-2 | 18 | TRBD1 | - | TRBV7-8 | CASTPLRDRGVNTGELFF | TGTGCCAGCACCCCACTCCGGGACAGGGGGGTTAACACCGGGGAGCTGTTTTTT
TRBJ1-6 | 14 | TRBD1 | - | TRBV9 | CASSLGQKNSPLHF | TGTGCCAGCAGCTTGGGACAGAAGAATTCACCCCTCCACTTT
TRBJ2-7 | 12 | - | - | TRBV28 | CASSLPPYEQYF | TGTGCCAGCAGTTTACCTCCGTACGAGCAGTACTTC
TRBJ2-3 | 14 | - | many | TRBV29-1 | CSVDRTTSTDTQYF | TGCAGCGTTGATAGGACCACGAGCACAGATACGCAGTATTTT
TRBJ2-1 | 12 | - | many | TRBV7-8 | CASSPSYNEQFF | TGTGCCAGCAGCCCCTCCTACAATGAGCAGTTCTTC
TRBJ2-7 | 14 | TRBD1 | few | TRBV7-8 | CASSSRTGSYEQYF | TGTGCCAGCAGCTCAAGGACAGGTTCCTACGAGCAGTACTTC
TRBJ2-5 | 15 | - | medium-sized | TRBV27 | CASSLSPGRTDPQYF | TGTGCCAGCAGTTTATCTCCGGGGAGGACAGACCCACAGTACTTC
TRBJ2-5 | 13 | TRBD2 | few | TRBV7-9 | CASRGGLVETQYF | TGTGCCAGCAGAGGGGGACTAGTAGAGACCCAGTACTTC
TRBJ2-7 | 14 | TRBD1 | few | TRBV12-5 | CASGFQGAGYEQYF | TGTGCTAGTGGTTTTCAGGGGGCGGGCTACGAGCAGTACTTC
TRBJ1-6 | 14 | TRBD1 | - | TRBV2 | CASSDTGENSPLHF | TGTGCCAGCAGTGATACAGGGGAAAATTCACCCCTCCACTTT
TRBJ1-2 | 11 | - | many | TRBV2 | CASREGGGYTF | TGTGCCAGCAGAGAGGGAGGTGGCTACACCTTC
TRBJ1-1 | 14 | - | medium-sized | TRBV21-1 | CASRRESQGSEAFF | TGTGCCAGCCGTAGAGAGTCACAGGGCTCTGAAGCTTTCTTT
TRBJ2-1 | 12 | - | few | TRBV28 | CASRTLLVPQFF | TGTGCCAGTCGGACCCTCCTGGTCCCTCAGTTCTTC
TRBJ2-5 | 14 | - | many | TRBV21-1 | CASSKERQAETQYF | TGTGCCAGCAGCAAAGAGAGGCAAGCGGAGACCCAGTACTTC
TRBJ2-2 | 16 | - | - | TRBV3-1 | CASSQGTGTSTGELFF | TGTGCCAGCAGCCAAGGAACGGGGACCTCCACCGGGGAGCTGTTTTTT
TRBJ1-4 | 14 | - | medium-sized | TRBV7-9 | CASSLRRTREKLFF | TGTGCCAGCAGCTTAAGAAGGACGAGGGAAAAACTGTTTTTT
TRBJ1-2 | 13 | - | medium-sized | TRBV18 | CASSPSQNYGYTF | TGTGCCAGCTCACCGTCCCAGAACTATGGCTACACCTTC
TRBJ1-1 | 11 | TRBD1 | - | TRBV27 | CASSGGTEAFF | TGTGCCAGTTCAGGGGGCACTGAAGCTTTCTTT
TRBJ2-1 | 13 | - | medium-sized | TRBV19 | CASGRDSISTSFF | TGTGCCAGTGGCCGGGACTCCATTAGCACGTCGTTCTTC
TRBJ2-5 | 14 | - | - | TRBV27 | CASSWLTAQETQYF | TGTGCCAGCAGTTGGTTGACTGCTCAAGAGACCCAGTACTTC
TRBJ2-2 | 13 | - | - | TRBV5-1 | CASSLDGAGELFF | TGCGCCAGCAGCTTGGATGGGGCCGGGGAGCTGTTTTTT
TRBJ2-1 | 14 | - | medium-sized | TRBV18 | CASSPQVSYNEQFF | TGTGCCAGCTCACCACAAGTGTCCTACAATGAGCAGTTCTTC
TRBJ2-5 | 11 | - | many | TRBV20-1 | CSARVRGTQYF | TGCAGTGCTAGAGTTCGTGGGACCCAGTACTTC